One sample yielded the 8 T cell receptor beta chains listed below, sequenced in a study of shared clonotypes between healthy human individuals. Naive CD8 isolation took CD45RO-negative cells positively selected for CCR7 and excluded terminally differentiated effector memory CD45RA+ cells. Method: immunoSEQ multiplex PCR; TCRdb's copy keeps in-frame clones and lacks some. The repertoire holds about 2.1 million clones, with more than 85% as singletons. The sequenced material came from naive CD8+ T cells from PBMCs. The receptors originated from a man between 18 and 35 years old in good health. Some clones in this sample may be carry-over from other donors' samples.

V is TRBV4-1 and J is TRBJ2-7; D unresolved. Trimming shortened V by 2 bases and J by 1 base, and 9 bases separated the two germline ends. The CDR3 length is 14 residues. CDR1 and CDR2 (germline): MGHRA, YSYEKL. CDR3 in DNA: TGCGCCAGCAGCCAAATAGGGCCTTCCTACGAGCAGTACTTC. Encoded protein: CASSQIGPSYEQYF.

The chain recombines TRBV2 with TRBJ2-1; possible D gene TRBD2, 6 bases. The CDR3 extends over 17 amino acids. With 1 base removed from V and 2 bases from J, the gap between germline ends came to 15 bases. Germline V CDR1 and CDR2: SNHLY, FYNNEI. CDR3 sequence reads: CASSEGPGRTPYNEQFF. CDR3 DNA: TGTGCCAGCAGTGAAGGGCCCGGGAGAACCCCCTACAATGAGCAGTTCTTC.

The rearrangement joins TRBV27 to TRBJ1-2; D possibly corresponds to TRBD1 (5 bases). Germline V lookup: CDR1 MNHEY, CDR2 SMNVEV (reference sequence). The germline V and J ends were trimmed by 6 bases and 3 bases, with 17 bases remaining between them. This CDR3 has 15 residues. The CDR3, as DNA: TGTGCCAGCAGCCAACGGGGCCAGGGTTACTATGGCTACACCTTC. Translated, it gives CASSQRGQGYYGYTF.

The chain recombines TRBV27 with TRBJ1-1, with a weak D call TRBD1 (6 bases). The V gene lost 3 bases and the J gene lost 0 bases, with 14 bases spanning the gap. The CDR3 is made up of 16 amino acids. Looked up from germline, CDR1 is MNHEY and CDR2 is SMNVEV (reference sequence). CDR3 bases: TGTGCCAGCAGTTTTTTTAAGACAGGTCTGAACACTGAAGCTTTCTTT. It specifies CASSFFKTGLNTEAFF.

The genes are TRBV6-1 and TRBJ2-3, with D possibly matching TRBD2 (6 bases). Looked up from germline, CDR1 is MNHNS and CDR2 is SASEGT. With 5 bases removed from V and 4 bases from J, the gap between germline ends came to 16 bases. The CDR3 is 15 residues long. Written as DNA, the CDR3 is TGTGCCAGCAGTATACGACTAGGCTTAGCAGATACGCAGTATTTT. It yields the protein CASSIRLGLADTQYF.

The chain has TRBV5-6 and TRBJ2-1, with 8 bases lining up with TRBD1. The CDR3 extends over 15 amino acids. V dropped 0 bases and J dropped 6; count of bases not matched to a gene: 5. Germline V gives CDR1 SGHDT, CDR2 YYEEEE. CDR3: CASSLGRGPGNEQFF. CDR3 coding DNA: TGTGCCAGCAGCTTGGGCAGGGGGCCGGGCAATGAGCAGTTCTTC.

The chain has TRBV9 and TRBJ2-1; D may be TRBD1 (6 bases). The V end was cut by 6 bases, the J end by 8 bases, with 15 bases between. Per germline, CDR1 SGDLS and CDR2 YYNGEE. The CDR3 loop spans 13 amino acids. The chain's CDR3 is CASNPQGFYEQFF. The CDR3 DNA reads TGTGCCAGCAACCCGCAGGGGTTTTATGAGCAGTTCTTC.

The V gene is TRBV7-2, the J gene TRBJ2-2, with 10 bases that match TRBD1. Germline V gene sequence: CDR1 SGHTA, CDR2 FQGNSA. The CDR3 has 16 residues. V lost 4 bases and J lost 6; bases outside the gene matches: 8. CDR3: CASSSRDRGLSGELFF. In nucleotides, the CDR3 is TGTGCCAGCAGCTCCCGGGACAGGGGACTGTCCGGGGAGCTGTTTTTT.